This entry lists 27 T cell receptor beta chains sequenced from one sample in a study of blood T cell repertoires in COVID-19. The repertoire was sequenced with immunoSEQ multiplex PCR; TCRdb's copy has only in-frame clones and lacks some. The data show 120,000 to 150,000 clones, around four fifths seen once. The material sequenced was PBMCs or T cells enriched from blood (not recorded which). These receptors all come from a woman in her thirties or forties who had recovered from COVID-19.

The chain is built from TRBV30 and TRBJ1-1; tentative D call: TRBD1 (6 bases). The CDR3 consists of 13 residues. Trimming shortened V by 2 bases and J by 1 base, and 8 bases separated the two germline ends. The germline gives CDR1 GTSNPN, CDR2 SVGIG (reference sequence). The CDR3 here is CAWSRQENTEAFF. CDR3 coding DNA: TGTGCCTGGAGTAGACAGGAGAACACTGAAGCTTTCTTT.

CDR3 sequence: CAWSVRQETETQYF. CDR3 nucleotide sequence: TGTGCCTGGAGTGTTCGGCAGGAAACGGAGACCCAGTACTTC. V gene TRBV30 combines with J gene TRBJ2-5; D call uncertain. The V gene's germline CDR1 is GTSNPN and CDR2 SVGIG (reference sequence). CDR3 length: 14 residues. Trimming stripped 0 bases from V and 5 bases from J, with 13 bases between.

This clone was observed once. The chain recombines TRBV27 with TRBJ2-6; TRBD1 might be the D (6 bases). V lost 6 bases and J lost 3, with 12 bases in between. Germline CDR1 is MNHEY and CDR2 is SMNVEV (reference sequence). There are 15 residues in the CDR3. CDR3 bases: TGTGCCAGCAGGATTCAGGGGTATGGGGCCAACGTCCTGACTTTC. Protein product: CASRIQGYGANVLTF.

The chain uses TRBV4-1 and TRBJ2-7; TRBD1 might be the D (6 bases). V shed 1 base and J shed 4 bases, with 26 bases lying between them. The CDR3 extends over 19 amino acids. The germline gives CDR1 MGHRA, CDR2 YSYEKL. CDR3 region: CASSQVTGAGASRIYEQYF. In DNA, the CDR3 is TGCGCCAGCAGCCAAGTCACCGGCGCAGGGGCTTCAAGGATTTACGAGCAGTACTTC.

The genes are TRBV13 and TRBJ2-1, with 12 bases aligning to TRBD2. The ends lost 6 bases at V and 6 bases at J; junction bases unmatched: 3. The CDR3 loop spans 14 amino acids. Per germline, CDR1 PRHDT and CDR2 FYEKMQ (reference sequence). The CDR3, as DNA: TGTGCCAGCAGAATGACTAGCGGGAGCAATGAGCAGTTCTTC. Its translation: CASRMTSGSNEQFF.

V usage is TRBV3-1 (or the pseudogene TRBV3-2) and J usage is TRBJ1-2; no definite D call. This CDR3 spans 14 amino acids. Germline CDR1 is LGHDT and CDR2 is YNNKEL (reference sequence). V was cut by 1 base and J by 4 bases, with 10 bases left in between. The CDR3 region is CASSQVRETYGYTF. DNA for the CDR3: TGTGCCAGCAGCCAAGTGAGGGAGACCTATGGCTACACCTTC.

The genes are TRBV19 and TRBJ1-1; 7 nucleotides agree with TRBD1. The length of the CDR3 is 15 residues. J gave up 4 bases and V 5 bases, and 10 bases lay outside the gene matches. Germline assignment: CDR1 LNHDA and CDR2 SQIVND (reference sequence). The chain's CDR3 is CASSLGQAGVTEAFF. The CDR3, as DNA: TGTGCCAGTAGTCTTGGACAGGCTGGGGTCACTGAAGCTTTCTTT.

The CDR3 coding sequence is TGCGCCAGCCGGAACTTACACAGTTTTTATGGCTACACCTTC. Protein: CASRNLHSFYGYTF. This chain uses TRBV10-2 with TRBJ1-2; D unresolved. Germline lookup yields CDR1 WSHSY and CDR2 SAAADI. The CDR3 is 14 amino acids. The ends were cut back, 8 bases at V and 5 bases at J, with 18 bases in the middle.

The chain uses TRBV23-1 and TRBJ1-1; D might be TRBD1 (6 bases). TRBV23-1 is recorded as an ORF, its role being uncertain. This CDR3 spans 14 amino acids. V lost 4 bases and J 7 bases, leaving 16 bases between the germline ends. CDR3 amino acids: CASSRLRGGGEAFF. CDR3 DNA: TGCGCCAGCAGTCGCCTAAGGGGGGGCGGTGAAGCTTTCTTT.

The CDR3 DNA reads TGTGCCAGCAGTAGGGGACTTAACACTGAAGCTTTCTTT. It encodes CASSRGLNTEAFF. This rearrangement joins TRBV6-5 to TRBJ1-1; the D gene is possibly TRBD1 (5 bases). Trimming left V 5 bases short and J 2 bases short, with 9 bases between. The CDR3 runs to 13 residues. The germline CDR1 and CDR2 sequences are MNHEY and SVGAGI.

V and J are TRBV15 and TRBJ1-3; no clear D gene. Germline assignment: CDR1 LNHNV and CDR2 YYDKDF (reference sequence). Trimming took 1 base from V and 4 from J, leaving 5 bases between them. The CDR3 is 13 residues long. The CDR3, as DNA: TGTGCCACCAGCAGAGCCAGGGGAAACACCATATATTTT. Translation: CATSRARGNTIYF.

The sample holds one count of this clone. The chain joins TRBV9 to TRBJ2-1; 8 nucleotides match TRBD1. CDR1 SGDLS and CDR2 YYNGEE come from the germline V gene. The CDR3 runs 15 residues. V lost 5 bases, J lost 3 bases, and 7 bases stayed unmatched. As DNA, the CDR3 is TGTGCCAGCAGTACCGGGACAGGAAACTACAATGAGCAGTTCTTC. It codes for CASSTGTGNYNEQFF.

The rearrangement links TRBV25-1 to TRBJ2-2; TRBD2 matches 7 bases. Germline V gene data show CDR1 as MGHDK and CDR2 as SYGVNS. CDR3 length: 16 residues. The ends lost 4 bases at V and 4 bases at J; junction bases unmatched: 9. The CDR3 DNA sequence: TGTGCCAGCAGTGCCCATGGGAGGGTGGGCACCGGGGAGCTGTTTTTT. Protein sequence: CASSAHGRVGTGELFF.

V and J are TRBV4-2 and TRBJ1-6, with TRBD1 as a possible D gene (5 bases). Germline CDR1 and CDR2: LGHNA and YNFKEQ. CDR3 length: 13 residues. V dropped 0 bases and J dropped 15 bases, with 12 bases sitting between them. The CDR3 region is CASSQEKEGVLHF. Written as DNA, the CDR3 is TGTGCCAGCAGCCAAGAAAAAGAAGGGGTCCTCCACTTT.

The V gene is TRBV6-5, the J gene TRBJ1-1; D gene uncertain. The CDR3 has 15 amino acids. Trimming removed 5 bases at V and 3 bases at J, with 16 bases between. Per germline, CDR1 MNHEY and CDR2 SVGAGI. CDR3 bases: TGTGCCAGCAGTACCTCTATAACCCCGGACACTGAAGCTTTCTTT. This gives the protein CASSTSITPDTEAFF.

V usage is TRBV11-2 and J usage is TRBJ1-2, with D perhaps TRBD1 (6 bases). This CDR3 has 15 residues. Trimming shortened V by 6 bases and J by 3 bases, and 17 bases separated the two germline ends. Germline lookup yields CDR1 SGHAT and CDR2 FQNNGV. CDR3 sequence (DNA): TGTGCCAGCAGGCTGACAGGCCCGGCCGACTATGGCTACACCTTC. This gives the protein CASRLTGPADYGYTF.

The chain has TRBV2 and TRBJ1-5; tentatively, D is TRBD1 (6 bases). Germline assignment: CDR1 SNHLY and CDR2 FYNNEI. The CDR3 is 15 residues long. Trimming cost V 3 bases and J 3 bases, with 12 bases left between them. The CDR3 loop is CASSEVTGVNQPQHF. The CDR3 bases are TGTGCCAGCAGTGAGGTGACAGGAGTCAATCAGCCCCAGCATTTT.

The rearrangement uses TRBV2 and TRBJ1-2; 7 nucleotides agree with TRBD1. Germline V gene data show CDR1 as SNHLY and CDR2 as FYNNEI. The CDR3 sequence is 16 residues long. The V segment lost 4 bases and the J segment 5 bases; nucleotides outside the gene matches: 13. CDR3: CASSATLIGTDYGYTF. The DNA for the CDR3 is TGTGCCAGCAGTGCCACACTTATCGGGACAGATTATGGCTACACCTTC.

CDR3: CASSPVDRELYGYTF. CDR3 DNA sequence: TGCGCCAGCAGCCCGGTGGACAGGGAGCTCTATGGCTACACCTTC. V and J are TRBV4-1 and TRBJ1-2; 8 bases line up with TRBD1. CDR3 length equals 15 residues. The trim removed 4 bases at V and 4 bases at J, leaving 8 bases unmatched. Germline V gene lookup returns CDR1 MGHRA and CDR2 YSYEKL.

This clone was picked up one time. CDR3: CASSLVSGSRNPNEQFF. Written as DNA, the CDR3 is TGCGCCAGCAGCTTGGTCTCTGGGTCCAGGAATCCGAATGAGCAGTTCTTC. The chain joins TRBV5-1 to TRBJ2-1; D is undetermined. The CDR3 length is 17 residues. CDR1 is SGHRS and CDR2 is YFSETQ in the germline V gene. The ends were cut back, 0 bases at V and 7 bases at J, with 20 bases in the middle.

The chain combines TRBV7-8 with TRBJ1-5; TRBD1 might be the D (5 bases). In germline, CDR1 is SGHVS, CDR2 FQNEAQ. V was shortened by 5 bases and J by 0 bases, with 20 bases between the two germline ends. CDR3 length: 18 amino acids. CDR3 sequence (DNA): TGTGCCAGCAGCCAACCCCGAGACAGACTGTATAGCAATCAGCCCCAGCATTTT. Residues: CASSQPRDRLYSNQPQHF.

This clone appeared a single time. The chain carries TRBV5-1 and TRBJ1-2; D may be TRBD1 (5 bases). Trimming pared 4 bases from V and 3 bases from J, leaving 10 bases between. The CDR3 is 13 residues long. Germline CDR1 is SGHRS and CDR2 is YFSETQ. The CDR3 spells CASSPVGDYGYTF. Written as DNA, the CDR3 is TGCGCCAGCAGCCCCGTAGGGGACTATGGCTACACCTTC.

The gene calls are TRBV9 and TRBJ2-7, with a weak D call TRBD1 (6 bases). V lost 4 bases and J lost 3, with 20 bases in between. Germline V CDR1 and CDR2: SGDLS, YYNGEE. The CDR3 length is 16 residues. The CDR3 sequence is CASSPQADSEDYEQYF. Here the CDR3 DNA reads TGTGCCAGCAGCCCTCAAGCGGACAGTGAAGACTACGAGCAGTACTTC.

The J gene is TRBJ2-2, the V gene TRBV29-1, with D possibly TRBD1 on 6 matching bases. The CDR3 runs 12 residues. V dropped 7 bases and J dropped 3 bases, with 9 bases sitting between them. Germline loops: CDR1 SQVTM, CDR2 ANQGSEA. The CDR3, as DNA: TGCAGCGCACAGGGTTACACCGGGGAGCTGTTTTTT. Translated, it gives CSAQGYTGELFF.

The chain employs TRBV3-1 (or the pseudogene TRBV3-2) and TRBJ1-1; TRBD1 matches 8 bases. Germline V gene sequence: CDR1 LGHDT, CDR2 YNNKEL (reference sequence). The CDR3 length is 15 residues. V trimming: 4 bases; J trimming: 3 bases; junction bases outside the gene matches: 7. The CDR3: CASSPRQGADTEAFF. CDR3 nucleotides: TGTGCCAGCAGCCCGAGGCAGGGGGCGGACACTGAAGCTTTCTTT.

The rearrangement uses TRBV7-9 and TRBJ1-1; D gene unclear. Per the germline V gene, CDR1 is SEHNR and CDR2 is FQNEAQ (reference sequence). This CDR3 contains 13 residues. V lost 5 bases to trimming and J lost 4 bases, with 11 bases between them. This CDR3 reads CASSERAGTEAFF. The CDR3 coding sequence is TGTGCCAGCAGCGAAAGGGCGGGCACTGAAGCTTTCTTT.

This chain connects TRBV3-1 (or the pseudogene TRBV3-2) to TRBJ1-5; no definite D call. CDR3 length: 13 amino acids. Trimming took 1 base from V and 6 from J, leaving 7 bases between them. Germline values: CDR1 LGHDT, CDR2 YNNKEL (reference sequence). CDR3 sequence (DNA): TGTGCCAGCAGCCAAGGGGCGGGTCAGCCCCAGCATTTT. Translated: CASSQGAGQPQHF.